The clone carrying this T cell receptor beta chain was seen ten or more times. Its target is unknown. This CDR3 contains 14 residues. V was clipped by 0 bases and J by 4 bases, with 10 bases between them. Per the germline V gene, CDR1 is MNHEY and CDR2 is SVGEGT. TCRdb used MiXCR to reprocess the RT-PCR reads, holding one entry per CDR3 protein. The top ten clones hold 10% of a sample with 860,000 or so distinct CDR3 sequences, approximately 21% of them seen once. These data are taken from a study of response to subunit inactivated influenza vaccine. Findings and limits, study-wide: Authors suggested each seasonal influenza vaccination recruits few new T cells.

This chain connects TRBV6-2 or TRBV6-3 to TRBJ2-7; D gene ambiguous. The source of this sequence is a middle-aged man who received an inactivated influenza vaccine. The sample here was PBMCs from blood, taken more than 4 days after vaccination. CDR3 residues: CASSYSWGGYEQYF. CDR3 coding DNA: TGTGCCAGCAGTTACTCGTGGGGTGGTTACGAGCAGTACTTC.